Shown below are 31 T cell receptor beta chains from a single sample sequenced in a study of blood T cell repertoires in COVID-19. Sequenced by immunoSEQ multiplex PCR; TCRdb stores in-frame clones only, minus some. The sample carries about 100,000 clones, around 85% recorded once. Sequencing was carried out using peripheral blood. The receptor source for this set is a man between 45 and 60 years old with active or convalescent COVID-19.

The chain uses TRBV5-1 and TRBJ2-1, with a weak D call TRBD2 (5 bases). Trimming cost V 0 bases and J 5 bases, with 12 bases left between them. The CDR3 consists of 15 residues. Germline V CDR1 and CDR2: SGHRS, YFSETQ. CDR3 region: CASSLVLADNNEQFF. CDR3 nucleotides: TGCGCCAGCAGCTTGGTGCTAGCCGATAACAATGAGCAGTTCTTC.

The CDR3 DNA reads TGTGCCAGTGGGTCGACTATATATGAGCAGTTCTTC. Protein sequence: CASGSTIYEQFF. The chain uses TRBV19 and TRBJ2-1, with D perhaps TRBD2 (5 bases). This CDR3 is 12 amino acids long. The germline V gene has CDR1 LNHDA and CDR2 SQIVND (reference sequence). Trimming shortened V by 8 bases and J by 8 bases, and 13 bases separated the two germline ends.

This chain connects TRBV11-2 to TRBJ1-1, with TRBD1 as a possible D gene (6 bases). V lost 6 bases to trimming and J lost 5 bases, with 16 bases between them. CDR3 length: 14 residues. CDR1 and CDR2 (germline): SGHAT, FQNNGV. The CDR3 DNA sequence: TGTGCCAGCAGTCGTCCGCGGGGGCGGACTGAAGCTTTCTTT. Its translation: CASSRPRGRTEAFF.

Turning to this clone: The same CDR3 can be traced to other DNA sequences in this sample. The gene calls are TRBV20-1 and TRBJ2-7; possible D gene TRBD2, 6 bases. The CDR3 extends over 11 amino acids. V gave up 5 bases and J gave up 7 bases, with 12 bases separating them. Germline lookup yields CDR1 DFQATT and CDR2 SNEGSKA (reference sequence). The DNA for the CDR3 is TGCAGTGCTTCAAGCGGGCATGAGCAGTACTTC. Its translation is CSASSGHEQYF.

Notes on this clone: One junction end does not reproduce the germline sequence, and a read error may be involved. J is TRBJ2-1 and V is TRBV5-1; no clear D gene. The CDR3 has 12 residues. In germline, CDR1 is SGHRS, CDR2 YFSETQ. As DNA, the CDR3 is TGCGCCAGCAGCTTGGATAGCAATGATCAGTTCTTC. Residues: CASSLDSNDQFF.

The V and J genes are TRBV18 and TRBJ1-4; 8 positions agree with TRBD1. This CDR3 spans 16 amino acids. With V trimmed by 4 bases and J by 0 bases, 4 bases remained unmatched. In germline, CDR1 is KGHSH, CDR2 LQKENI. Here the CDR3 reads CASSRPGQATNEKLFF. The CDR3 DNA follows: TGTGCCAGCTCACGTCCGGGACAGGCAACTAATGAAAAACTGTTTTTT. Based on the CDR3 plus reference TRBV18 and TRBJ1-4, the full variable domain is NAGVMQNPRHLVRRRGQEARLRCSPMKGHSHVYWYRQLPEEGLKFMVYLQKENIIDESGMPKERFSAEFPKEGPSILRIQQVVRGDSAAYFCASSRPGQATNEKLFFGSGTQLSVL.

J is TRBJ1-2 and V is TRBV19; no clear D. Germline V lookup: CDR1 LNHDA, CDR2 SQIVND (reference sequence). Trimming left V 4 bases short and J 8 bases short, with 11 bases between. The CDR3 is 12 amino acids. The CDR3 DNA sequence: TGTGCCAGTAGTACCAGACTGGAGGGCTACACCTTC. This encodes CASSTRLEGYTF.

The chain links TRBV6-5 to TRBJ1-1; D may be TRBD1 (6 bases). The CDR3 is 14 amino acids. Trimming removed 5 bases at V and 6 bases at J, with 16 bases between. CDR1 and CDR2 from the germline V gene are MNHEY and SVGAGI. This CDR3 reads CASSLIQGFAEAFF. As DNA, the CDR3 is TGTGCCAGCAGTCTAATACAGGGTTTTGCTGAAGCTTTCTTT.

V gene TRBV28 combines with J gene TRBJ1-1; no clear D gene. Germline CDR1 MDHEN, CDR2 SYDVKM. V lost 3 bases, J lost 4 bases, and 9 bases lay in between. The CDR3 runs to 13 residues. The CDR3 is CASSFLGSTEAFF. DNA of the CDR3: TGTGCCAGCAGTTTCTTGGGGAGCACTGAAGCTTTCTTT. The variable domain in full, with the rest retrieved from reference TRBV28 and TRBJ1-1, is DVKVTQSSRYLVKRTGEKVFLECVQDMDHENMFWYRQDPGLGLRLIYFSYDVKMKEKGDIPEGYSVSREKKERFSLILESASTNQTSMYLCASSFLGSTEAFFGQGTRLTVV.

The rearrangement uses TRBV19 and TRBJ2-5, with 7 bases that match TRBD2. The CDR3 extends over 14 amino acids. J was trimmed by 5 bases and V by 5 bases; bases with no gene match: 8. Germline V gives CDR1 LNHDA, CDR2 SQIVND (reference sequence). As DNA, the CDR3 is TGTGCCAGTAGTCCCGCGGGAGTACTGGAGACCCAGTACTTC. It encodes CASSPAGVLETQYF.

The chain is built from TRBV5-8 and TRBJ2-3; TRBD2 matches at 8 bases. The CDR3 covers 17 residues. The junction had 9 bases not matched to a gene; V was cut back by 2 bases and J by 1 base. Germline V gives CDR1 SGHTS, CDR2 YDEGEE. The CDR3 nucleotides are TGTGCCAGCAGCTTCAGCTTAGGAGCGGGAGGCACAGATACGCAGTATTTT. Translation: CASSFSLGAGGTDTQYF.

The CDR3 coding sequence is TGTGCCACCAGTGATCCCATAGGGGGCAACTATGGCTACACCTTC. This sequence encodes CATSDPIGGNYGYTF. This chain joins TRBV24-1 and TRBJ1-2; TRBD1 aligns across 7 bases. The CDR3 length is 15 residues. V trimming: 3 bases; J trimming: 2 bases; junction bases outside the gene matches: 5. The germline gives CDR1 KGHDR, CDR2 SFDVKD.

The V call is TRBV2, the J call TRBJ2-3, with 13 bases aligning to TRBD2. Germline V gene lookup returns CDR1 SNHLY and CDR2 FYNNEI. The V and J ends lost 6 bases and 6 bases, in that order; junction bases with no gene match: 6. CDR3 length equals 15 residues. As DNA, the CDR3 is TGTGCCAGCAGCCGACTAGCGGGAGGTGGCGATACGCAGTATTTT. This encodes CASSRLAGGGDTQYF.

In nucleotides, the CDR3 is TGCGCCATCACACAGGGACCGAACACTGAAGCTTTCTTT. Encoded protein: CAITQGPNTEAFF. This chain joins TRBV10-1 and TRBJ1-1, with D possibly TRBD1 on 6 matching bases. The germline CDR1 and CDR2 sequences are WNHNN and SYGVQD (reference sequence). The ends were cut back, 10 bases at V and 1 base at J, with 13 bases in the middle. CDR3 size: 13 residues.

The chain joins TRBV19 to TRBJ2-7; TRBD1 agrees at 8 bases. This CDR3 has 15 residues. CDR1 is LNHDA, CDR2 SQIVND, per germline (reference sequence). Trimming cost V 6 bases and J 5 bases; bases outside gene matches: 12. This CDR3 reads CASRTDPGGGNEQYF. DNA of the CDR3: TGTGCCAGTAGAACAGATCCAGGGGGCGGGAACGAGCAGTACTTC.

This clone has only a few counts. The rearrangement joins TRBV5-1 to TRBJ2-7, with 10 bases matching TRBD2. The V segment lost 4 bases and the J segment 2 bases; nucleotides outside the gene matches: 6. This CDR3 contains 15 residues. Germline loops: CDR1 SGHRS, CDR2 YFSETQ. CDR3 sequence: CASSPRTSGTYEQYF. The CDR3 DNA is TGCGCCAGCAGCCCACGGACTAGCGGAACCTACGAGCAGTACTTC.

The V gene is TRBV6-5, the J gene TRBJ1-1; 9 bases are a match to TRBD1. CDR1 MNHEY and CDR2 SVGAGI come from the germline V gene. J gave up 3 bases and V 7 bases, and 6 bases lay outside the gene matches. This CDR3 is 14 amino acids long. For the CDR3, the DNA is TGTGCCAGCACCTGGGACAGGGAAGACACTGAAGCTTTCTTT. It specifies CASTWDREDTEAFF.

The chain recombines TRBV5-4 with TRBJ1-2; D unclear. CDR1 and CDR2 (germline): SGHNT, YYREEE (reference sequence). Trimming cost V 0 bases and J 4 bases, with 7 bases left between them. This CDR3 contains 13 residues. CDR3 bases: TGTGCCAGCAGCTTGGCGGGTATCTATGGCTACACCTTC. It is translated as CASSLAGIYGYTF.

The rearrangement uses TRBV24-1 and TRBJ2-5; 8 bases match TRBD1. From germline, CDR1 is KGHDR and CDR2 SFDVKD. J lost 2 bases, V lost 4 bases, and 11 bases had no gene match. CDR3 size: 17 residues. CDR3 sequence: CATSDLGQGIGQETQYF. The CDR3 DNA reads TGTGCCACCAGTGACTTAGGACAGGGAATTGGGCAAGAGACCCAGTACTTC.

This chain connects TRBV7-5 to TRBJ1-2. TRBV7-5 is a pseudogene. This CDR3 contains 15 residues. The CDR3 DNA follows: TGTGTCAGAAGCTTAAGCCCTGCGGCTAACTATGGCTACACCTTC. Translated, it gives CVRSLSPAANYGYTF.

The chain couples TRBV24-1 to TRBJ2-6; 7 positions agree with TRBD1. Germline trimming cut 10 bases from V and 2 bases from J; bases unmatched to any gene: 7. From germline, CDR1 is KGHDR and CDR2 SFDVKD. There are 15 residues in the CDR3. Written as DNA, the CDR3 is TGTGCCACGGGGACAGATGGGGCTGGGGCCAACGTCCTGACTTTC. This codes for CATGTDGAGANVLTF.

V and J are TRBV25-1 and TRBJ1-6; 8 bases fit TRBD1. Losses at the gene ends were 6 bases for V and 9 bases for J; bases not matched to a gene: 7. This CDR3 region has 14 residues. In germline, CDR1 is MGHDK, CDR2 SYGVNS. The CDR3 is CASRSTGAGSPLHF. In DNA form, the CDR3 reads TGTGCCAGCAGATCGACAGGGGCCGGTTCACCCCTCCACTTT.

This clone was detected only once. The rearrangement links TRBV25-1 to TRBJ2-7, with 9 bases identical to TRBD1. V dropped 6 bases and J dropped 3; count of bases not matched to a gene: 6. The CDR3 contains 14 residues. CDR1 and CDR2 (germline): MGHDK, SYGVNS. The CDR3, as DNA: TGTGCCAGCAGCTGGACAGGGGCCTTCTACGAGCAGTACTTC. This sequence encodes CASSWTGAFYEQYF.

This clone is a singleton in its sample. The V gene is TRBV30, the J gene TRBJ2-2, with 8 bases matching TRBD1. The trim removed 7 bases at V and 1 base at J, leaving 11 bases unmatched. Germline CDR1 GTSNPN, CDR2 SVGIG (reference sequence). CDR3 size: 16 residues. CDR3 protein: CAFFSKDRENTGELFF. CDR3 nucleotide sequence: TGTGCCTTTTTCAGTAAGGACAGGGAGAACACCGGGGAGCTGTTTTTT.

The V and J genes are TRBV9 and TRBJ2-3; 12 bases agree with TRBD2. The trim removed 4 bases at V and 2 bases at J, leaving 2 bases unmatched. The CDR3 has 15 residues. The V gene's germline CDR1 is SGDLS and CDR2 YYNGEE. This chain's CDR3 is CASSSSGRDTDTQYF. The CDR3 bases are TGTGCCAGCAGCTCTAGCGGGAGGGACACAGATACGCAGTATTTT.

The chain couples TRBV5-1 to TRBJ2-7; 10 bases line up with TRBD1. Germline V gives CDR1 SGHRS, CDR2 YFSETQ. The CDR3 is 15 residues long. With V trimmed by 3 bases and J by 2 bases, 5 bases remained unmatched. The CDR3 nucleotides are TGCGCCAGCAGCTCTCGACAGGGGGCTACCTACGAGCAGTACTTC. Translating gives CASSSRQGATYEQYF.

This clone was found a few times. The same CDR3 also results from other DNA sequences found in this sample. J is TRBJ1-1 and V is TRBV7-8; D is possibly TRBD1 (5 bases). V was pared by 1 base and J by 1 base, with 7 bases between. This CDR3 is 14 amino acids long. In germline, CDR1 is SGHVS, CDR2 FQNEAQ. For the CDR3, the DNA is TGTGCCAGCAGCTTAGTTCAGGGGAACACTGAAGCTTTCTTT. Encoded protein: CASSLVQGNTEAFF.

This chain connects TRBV5-1 to TRBJ2-3; TRBD2 agrees at 12 bases. The CDR3 loop spans 16 amino acids. Unmatched junction bases numbered 3, after V lost 0 bases and J lost 4 bases. CDR1 SGHRS and CDR2 YFSETQ come from the germline V gene. The CDR3: CASSLGLAGEADTQYF. In nucleotides, the CDR3 is TGCGCCAGCAGCTTGGGACTAGCGGGAGAAGCAGATACGCAGTATTTT.

The CDR3 spells CASSPWVSGALPLMEYEQYF. The CDR3 bases are TGTGCCAGCTCACCCTGGGTGTCAGGGGCTCTCCCCTTGATGGAGTACGAGCAGTACTTC. V usage is TRBV18 and J usage is TRBJ2-7; a weak D match, TRBD1 (6 bases). The V gene's germline CDR1 is KGHSH and CDR2 LQKENI. V lost 3 bases and J lost 4, with 31 bases in between. This CDR3 has 20 residues.

V is TRBV25-1 and J is TRBJ2-5, with TRBD1 as a possible D gene (6 bases). The CDR3 contains 13 residues. The ends were cut back, 4 bases at V and 9 bases at J, with 15 bases in the middle. Germline lookup yields CDR1 MGHDK and CDR2 SYGVNS. DNA for the CDR3: TGTGCCAGCAGTGTGCCAGGGGCTGGGGCCCAGTACTTC. Protein sequence: CASSVPGAGAQYF.

The V and J genes are TRBV5-1 and TRBJ1-2; 12 bases line up with TRBD1. From germline, CDR1 is SGHRS and CDR2 YFSETQ. This CDR3 has 16 amino acids. Germline trimming cut 3 bases from V and 7 bases from J; bases unmatched to any gene: 10. The CDR3 region has the DNA TGCGCCAGCAGCTGGGAACCCGGGACAGGGGGCTCTGGCTACACCTTC. This encodes CASSWEPGTGGSGYTF.